This T cell receptor beta chain was obtained from a study of T cell repertoires in aging, cancer and after chemotherapy. Study overall: Donors were grouped into six age bands spanning 30 or younger through 70 or older. The study's findings and limits: Age-matched healthy donors had significantly more diverse, less clonal blood TCR repertoires than untreated cancer patients. The repertoire data cannot show anything about immunological memory following chemotherapy. In healthy donors, age-related TCR diversity loss mainly reflected lost richness.

Rearranged V-D-J TRB sequences were amplified with a mixed TRB-A/B primer pool. TCRdb called the multiplex PCR reads again in MiXCR, with one record for every CDR3 protein. The sample has some 10,000 distinct CDR3 sequences, around 35% seen once; the top ten hold about 8.2%. With respect to this clonotype: What it binds is unknown.

The template was genomic DNA from peripheral blood, not RNA. The sequence was collected from a human donor in good health. Material: blood.

CDR3 in DNA: TGTGCCAGCAGTTCACCCGGGACAGGAGCCTATGGCTACACCTTC. Amino acids: CASSSPGTGAYGYTF. This chain uses TRBV27 with TRBJ1-2; TRBD1 matches 8 bases. Trimming cost V 4 bases and J 4 bases; bases outside gene matches: 8. The CDR3 length is 15 residues. Germline V CDR1 and CDR2: MNHEY, SMNVEV (reference sequence).